This T cell receptor beta chain was identified during a study of blood T cell repertoires in COVID-19. For the study at large: Acute-phase and convalescent COVID-19 samples originated in the United States, Italy and Spain. PBMCs, B-cell-depleted T cells, or T cells were the source of the cDNA or gDNA that made up the material.

This clone was recorded once. Trimming took 8 bases from V and 3 from J; bases not matched to a gene: 8. The CDR3 is 14 amino acids. In germline, CDR1 is MNHEY, CDR2 SVGAGI. Source study methods: Amplifying reference gene primers gave estimates of nucleated cell counts. Sequencing was performed with immunoSEQ multiplex PCR; in TCRdb, only in-frame clones are kept and a portion is missing. V and J calls and clone size are given by that table; D and trimming were obtained from the DNA. There are approximately 330,000 clones in the sample; around 89% occur only once, and 3.5% to 4% lies in the top ten. This sequence was found in a woman aged 45 to 65 with active or convalescent COVID-19. Specimen: peripheral blood. This chain links TRBV6-5 with TRBJ2-5; the match to TRBD1 covers 8 bases. CDR3 region: CASFAGTGEETQYF. DNA for the CDR3: TGTGCCAGCTTTGCGGGGACAGGAGAAGAGACCCAGTACTTC.